The 12 T cell receptor beta chains below were found in one sample sequenced in a study of T cells in Graves' hyperthyroidism and ophthalmopathy. The source material, RNA transcripts, was used to amplify TCR beta CDR3 regions. RT-PCR in the first round (using the HTBI primer set) targeted the TCR CDR3. TCRdb reprocessed the multiplex PCR reads with MiXCR, giving one entry per CDR3 protein. The data hold a few hundred thousand distinct CDR3 sequences, with roughly 15% observed a single time. Sample: blood. All receptors come from a woman between 18 and 30 years old with Graves' ophthalmopathy.

The J gene is TRBJ1-2, the V gene TRBV20-1; 7 bases line up with TRBD1. V shed 6 bases, J shed 8 bases, and the junction held 9 bases outside the gene matches. CDR3 length: 12 residues. Germline V CDR1 and CDR2: DFQATT, SNEGSKA (reference sequence). The CDR3 reads CSAGDSSWGYTF. In DNA form, the CDR3 reads TGCAGTGCCGGGGACAGTAGTTGGGGCTACACCTTC.

Comment on this clonotype: A much larger clone sits a single nucleotide away, making a read error possible. This chain connects TRBV10-1 to TRBJ2-3, with a tentative D call TRBD2 (6 bases). Per the germline V gene, CDR1 is WNHNN and CDR2 is SYGVQD (reference sequence). This CDR3 comprises 15 residues. DNA for the CDR3: TGCGCCGGCAGTGAGTCGCCGGGGGGCACAGATACGCAGTATTTT. It is translated as CAGSESPGGTDTQYF.

V gene TRBV19 combines with J gene TRBJ1-1; tentatively, D is TRBD1 (5 bases). The germline gives CDR1 LNHDA, CDR2 SQIVND (reference sequence). The CDR3 covers 14 residues. V was pared by 5 bases and J by 4 bases, with 14 bases between. For the CDR3, the DNA is TGTGCCAGTAGTTGGCAGGGCTGGGTCACTGAAGCTTTCTTT. It yields the protein CASSWQGWVTEAFF.

This clonotype was counted ten times or more. The V call is TRBV5-1, the J call TRBJ2-3, with 10 nucleotides matching TRBD2. Germline lookup yields CDR1 SGHRS and CDR2 YFSETQ. This CDR3 has 15 residues. V lost 7 bases, J lost 3 bases, and 8 bases stayed unmatched. The CDR3 DNA sequence: TGCGCCAGCCGCTCTAGCGGGAGCGGGACAGATACGCAGTATTTT. Amino acids: CASRSSGSGTDTQYF. Full variable domain (rest looked up from reference TRBV5-1 and TRBJ2-3): KAGVTQTPRYLIKTRGQQVTLSCSPISGHRSVSWYQQTPGQGLQFLFEYFSETQRNKGNFPGRFSGRQFSNSRSEMNVSTLELGDSALYLCASRSSGSGTDTQYFGPGTRLTVL.

There are many counts of this clonotype. The rearrangement uses TRBV28 and TRBJ1-1; D may be TRBD1 (5 bases). The CDR3 has 15 residues. The V end lost 6 bases, the J end lost 1 base, and 15 bases lay between the germline ends. The germline CDR1 and CDR2 sequences are MDHEN and SYDVKM. CDR3 region: CASSPPDRPNTEAFF. In DNA, the CDR3 is TGTGCCAGCAGCCCTCCAGACAGACCGAACACTGAAGCTTTCTTT.

This clonotype was seen more than once but under ten times. This chain connects TRBV11-2 to TRBJ2-3, with D uncertain. The CDR3 contains 11 residues. The germline V gene has CDR1 SGHAT and CDR2 FQNNGV. The V gene lost 8 bases and the J gene lost 0 bases, with 3 bases spanning the gap. CDR3 region: CASPSTDTQYF. CDR3 DNA: TGTGCCAGCCCTAGCACAGATACGCAGTATTTT.

This clonotype was seen repeatedly, ten times or more. The V and J genes are TRBV2 and TRBJ1-2; 9 nucleotides line up with TRBD1. Losses at the gene ends were 6 bases for V and 6 bases for J; bases not matched to a gene: 8. Germline CDR1 is SNHLY and CDR2 is FYNNEI. There are 14 residues in the CDR3. The CDR3, as DNA: TGTGCCAGCAGCGCGGAGGGACAGGGTCATGGCTACACCTTC. This gives the protein CASSAEGQGHGYTF.

This clonotype has a count of ten or more. This chain links TRBV27 with TRBJ1-5; TRBD1 might be the D (6 bases). CDR3 size: 17 residues. Germline CDR1 reads MNHEY; CDR2 reads SMNVEV (reference sequence). The V end lost 9 bases, the J end lost 0 bases, and 21 bases lay between the germline ends. CDR3 protein: CASLSEDRRISNQPQHF. DNA for the CDR3: TGTGCCAGTTTATCGGAGGACAGAAGAATTAGCAATCAGCCCCAGCATTTT.

This clonotype appeared a few times. This chain uses TRBV4-1 with TRBJ2-7, with D uncertain. The V gene's germline CDR1 is MGHRA and CDR2 YSYEKL. The CDR3 extends over 13 amino acids. Trimming removed 7 bases from V and 4 bases from J, with 14 bases in between. CDR3 amino acids: CASNLTDSYEQYF. The CDR3 DNA is TGCGCCAGCAACCTCACCGATTCTTACGAGCAGTACTTC.

This clonotype was picked up many times. The rearrangement uses TRBV4-1 and TRBJ2-7, with D uncertain. Trimming removed 3 bases from V and 0 bases from J, with 9 bases in between. This CDR3 has 14 residues. Germline assignment: CDR1 MGHRA and CDR2 YSYEKL. DNA for the CDR3: TGCGCCAGCAGCCAGTTTCGAAGCTCCTACGAGCAGTACTTC. This gives the protein CASSQFRSSYEQYF.

The rearrangement links TRBV27 to TRBJ2-1; D possibly corresponds to TRBD2 (6 bases). Germline V gene data show CDR1 as MNHEY and CDR2 as SMNVEV (reference sequence). The CDR3 is made up of 16 amino acids. Between the trimmed V and J ends, which lost 6 bases and 4 bases, there was a span of 19 bases. The CDR3 spells CASSKAPGTPYNEQFF. Written as DNA, the CDR3 is TGTGCCAGCAGCAAAGCCCCCGGGACTCCGTACAATGAGCAGTTCTTC.

There are many counts of this clonotype. The chain joins TRBV11-2 to TRBJ2-7; maybe TRBD2 (7 bases). In germline, CDR1 is SGHAT, CDR2 FQNNGV. V lost 2 bases, J lost 6 bases, and 17 bases lay in between. This CDR3 contains 15 residues. DNA of the CDR3: TGTGCCAGCAGCTTAAGGGGGGGGTGGACGGGCGAGCAGTACTTC. It encodes CASSLRGGWTGEQYF.